This TCR beta chain stems from a study of identical twins. Unique molecular identifiers were present on the cDNA, and a universal primer site came from template switching. MiXCR was run by TCRdb on the 5' RACE reads, yielding one entry per CDR3 protein. The sample has around 280,000 distinct CDR3 sequences, about 8.1% seen once. A word on this clonotype: Its target is not known.

Study-level findings and limits: Abundant beta clonotypes from cord blood bore fewer insertions; memory repertoires lacked this pattern.

Germline trimming cut 3 bases from V and 1 base from J; bases unmatched to any gene: 10. CDR3 size: 17 residues. Germline V gene sequence: CDR1 SGDLS, CDR2 YYNGEE. This sample also belongs to another study, concerning yellow fever vaccine responses in identical twins.

The chain carries TRBV9 and TRBJ1-1; 9 nucleotides align to TRBD1. The sequencing sample was made of memory (CD45RO+) T cells sorted from blood. This clonotype was obtained from a woman in her late teens or twenties in good health. The CDR3 region is CASSAKRTGAGNTEAFF. Written as DNA, the CDR3 is TGTGCCAGCAGCGCAAAGAGGACAGGGGCCGGGAACACTGAAGCTTTCTTT.